This TCR beta chain is from a study of shared clonotypes between healthy human individuals. Naive CD8 populations comprised CD45RO-negative cells positively selected for CCR7, excluding terminally differentiated effector memory CD45RA+ cells. Profiled with immunoSEQ multiplex PCR; TCRdb holds only in-frame clones, not every one. The sample carries fewer than 700,000 clones, roughly 95% recorded once. V was clipped by 2 bases and J by 8 bases, with 23 bases between them. The CDR3 runs 17 residues. Germline CDR1 SGDLS, CDR2 YYNGEE. This sequence originates from a woman between 25 and 40 years old in good health. Sequencing input: naive CD8+ T cells sorted from blood. This sequence joins TRBV9 and TRBJ2-1; tentatively, D is TRBD1 (6 bases). CDR3 region: CASSVDNRVYVLDEQFF. DNA of the CDR3: TGTGCCAGCAGCGTGGACAACAGGGTTTATGTTCTCGATGAGCAGTTCTTC.